One sample yielded the 8 T cell receptor beta chains listed below, sequenced in a study of cytomegalovirus exposure and HLA in healthy donors. Data came from immunoSEQ multiplex PCR; TCRdb stores just in-frame clones and leaves some out. The sample consists of around 69,000 clones, just over 95% of them appearing once. Sequenced: PBMCs. The receptors shown here come from a woman aged 18-29 years in good health and CMV-seropositive.

This rearrangement joins TRBV19 to TRBJ2-2, with 7 bases aligning to TRBD2. CDR1 is LNHDA and CDR2 is SQIVND in the germline V gene (reference sequence). This CDR3 spans 16 amino acids. V shed 5 bases, J shed 8 bases, and the junction held 14 bases outside the gene matches. CDR3 sequence: CASSFWTGERGGELFF. CDR3 DNA sequence: TGTGCCAGTAGTTTCTGGACCGGAGAGCGGGGAGGGGAGCTGTTTTTT. Variable domain in full (rest from reference TRBV19 and TRBJ2-2): DGGITQSPKYLFRKEGQNVTLSCEQNLNHDAMYWYRQDPGQGLRLIYYSQIVNDFQKGDIAEGYSVSREKKESFPLTVTSAQKNPTAFYLCASSFWTGERGGELFFGEGSRLTVL.

This chain connects TRBV18 to TRBJ2-3; a possible D gene is TRBD1 (5 bases). Trimming took off 3 bases at V and 4 bases at J, with 14 bases between the two ends. This CDR3 is built from 15 residues. Germline V gives CDR1 KGHSH, CDR2 LQKENI. The CDR3 DNA reads as TGTGCCAGCTCACCTGCGGACACCCGGTCAGATACGCAGTATTTT. Translating gives CASSPADTRSDTQYF.

CDR3 sequence (DNA): TGTGCCAGCAGTGGACTAGCGGGAGGGGATAGGACCGGGGAGCTGTTTTTT. Translation gives CASSGLAGGDRTGELFF. The V call is TRBV6-1, the J call TRBJ2-2; 14 positions agree with TRBD2. Looked up from germline, CDR1 is MNHNS and CDR2 is SASEGT. This CDR3 has 17 amino acids. With V trimmed by 4 bases and J by 5 bases, 6 bases remained unmatched.

The V call is TRBV9, the J call TRBJ2-3, with 9 bases fitting TRBD2. CDR3 size: 17 residues. Germline trimming cut 0 bases from V and 2 bases from J; bases unmatched to any gene: 7. Germline lookup yields CDR1 SGDLS and CDR2 YYNGEE. The CDR3 DNA follows: TGTGCCAGCAGCGTAGCATTAGCGGGAGTCCCCACAGATACGCAGTATTTT. Its protein is CASSVALAGVPTDTQYF.

The chain combines TRBV7-2 with TRBJ2-5; TRBD1 aligns across 8 bases. Germline V gene lookup returns CDR1 SGHTA and CDR2 FQGNSA. This CDR3 spans 14 amino acids. After removal of 5 bases from V and 6 bases from J, the junction contained 8 bases not matched to a gene. The CDR3 coding sequence is TGTGCCAGCAGCCTAGGACAGGGTGGAAAGACCCAGTACTTC. This sequence encodes CASSLGQGGKTQYF.

The gene calls are TRBV6-5 and TRBJ2-5; 9 nucleotides align to TRBD2. With V trimmed by 5 bases and J by 4 bases, 8 bases remained unmatched. From germline, CDR1 is MNHEY and CDR2 SVGAGI. There are 15 residues in the CDR3. CDR3 sequence (DNA): TGTGCCAGCAGTGGGGGCGGGAGGGTTTTAGAGACCCAGTACTTC. Its protein product is CASSGGGRVLETQYF.

The chain combines TRBV5-6 with TRBJ2-5, with 7 nucleotides matching TRBD1. The V segment lost 1 base and the J segment 3 bases; nucleotides outside the gene matches: 3. This CDR3 is 14 amino acids long. In germline, CDR1 is SGHDT, CDR2 YYEEEE. In DNA, the CDR3 is TGTGCCAGCAGCTTGACAGGGGTAAAAGAGACCCAGTACTTC. Its translation: CASSLTGVKETQYF.

The chain is built from TRBV4-1 and TRBJ2-1; 11 positions agree with TRBD2. This CDR3 is 17 amino acids long. Germline CDR1 reads MGHRA; CDR2 reads YSYEKL. After removal of 1 base from V and 2 bases from J, the junction contained 4 bases not matched to a gene. CDR3 amino acids: CASSQATGLAAYNEQFF. The DNA for the CDR3 is TGCGCCAGCAGCCAAGCAACGGGACTAGCGGCCTACAATGAGCAGTTCTTC.